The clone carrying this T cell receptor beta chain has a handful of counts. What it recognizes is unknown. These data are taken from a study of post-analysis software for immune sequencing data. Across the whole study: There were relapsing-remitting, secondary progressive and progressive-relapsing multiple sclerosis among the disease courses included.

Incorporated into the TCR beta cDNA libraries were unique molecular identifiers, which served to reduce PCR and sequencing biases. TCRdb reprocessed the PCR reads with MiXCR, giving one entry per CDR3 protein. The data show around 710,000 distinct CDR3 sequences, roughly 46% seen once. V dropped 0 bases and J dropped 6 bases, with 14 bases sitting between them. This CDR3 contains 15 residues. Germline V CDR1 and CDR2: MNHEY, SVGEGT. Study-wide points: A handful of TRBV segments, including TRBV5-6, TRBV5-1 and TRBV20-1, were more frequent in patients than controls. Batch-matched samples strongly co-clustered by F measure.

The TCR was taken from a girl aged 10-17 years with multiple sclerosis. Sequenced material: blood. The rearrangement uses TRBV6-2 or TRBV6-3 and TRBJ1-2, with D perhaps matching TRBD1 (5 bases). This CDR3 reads CASSYSTGGTHGYTF. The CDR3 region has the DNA TGTGCCAGCAGTTACTCGACCGGGGGAACGCATGGCTACACCTTC.